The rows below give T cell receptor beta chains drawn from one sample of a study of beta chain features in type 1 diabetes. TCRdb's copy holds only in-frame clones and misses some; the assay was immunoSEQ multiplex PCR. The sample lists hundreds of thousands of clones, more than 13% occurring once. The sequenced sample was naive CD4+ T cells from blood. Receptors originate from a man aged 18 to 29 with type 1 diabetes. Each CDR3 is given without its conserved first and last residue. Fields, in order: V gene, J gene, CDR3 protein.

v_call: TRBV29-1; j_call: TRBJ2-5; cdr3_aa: SVGRDRGFGTQY
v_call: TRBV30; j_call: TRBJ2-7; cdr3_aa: AWSVMGRYEQY
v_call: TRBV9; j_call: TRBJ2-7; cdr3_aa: ASSSNGQAQYEQY
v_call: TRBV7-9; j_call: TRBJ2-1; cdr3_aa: ASSSDRGPYNEQF
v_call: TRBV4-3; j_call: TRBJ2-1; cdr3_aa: ASSQVWYRDRGRDEQF
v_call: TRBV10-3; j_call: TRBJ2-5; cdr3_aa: AISIRAGGQETQY
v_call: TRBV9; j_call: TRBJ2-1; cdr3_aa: ASSRDGQPYNEQF
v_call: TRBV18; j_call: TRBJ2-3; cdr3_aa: ASSPPGTDTQY
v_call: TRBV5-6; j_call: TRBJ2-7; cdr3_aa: ASSFGPLGEQY
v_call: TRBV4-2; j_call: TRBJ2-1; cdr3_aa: ASSQEGSGHGNNEQF
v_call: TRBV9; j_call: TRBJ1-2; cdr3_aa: ASSAAGSGYGYT
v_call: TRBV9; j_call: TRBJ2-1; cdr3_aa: ASSVGGGLATPGYNEQF
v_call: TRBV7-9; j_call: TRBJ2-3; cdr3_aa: ASSGGGLSTDTQY
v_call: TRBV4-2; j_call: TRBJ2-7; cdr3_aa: ASPRSGTGTEQY
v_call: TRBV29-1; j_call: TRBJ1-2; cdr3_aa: SVDGRTANYGYT
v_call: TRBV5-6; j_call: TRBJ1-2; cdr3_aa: ASSSTGGSYGYT
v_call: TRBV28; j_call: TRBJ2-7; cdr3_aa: ASQTSRMYEQY
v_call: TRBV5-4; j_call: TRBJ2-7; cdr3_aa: ASRQPGYEQY
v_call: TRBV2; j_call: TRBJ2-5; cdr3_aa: ASSPSVGGETQY
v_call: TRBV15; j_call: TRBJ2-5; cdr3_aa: ATSRTSSGTQY
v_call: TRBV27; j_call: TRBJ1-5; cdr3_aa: ASSARGGGNQPQH
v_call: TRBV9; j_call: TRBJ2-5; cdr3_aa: ASSGGREAQH
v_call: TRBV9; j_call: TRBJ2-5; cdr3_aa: ASSPWEGDRVARETQY
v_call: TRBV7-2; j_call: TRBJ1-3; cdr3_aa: ASSSASGNTIY
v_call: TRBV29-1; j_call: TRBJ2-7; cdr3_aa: SVKGQYSYEQY
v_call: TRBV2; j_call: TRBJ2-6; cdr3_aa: ASSEAKGSRLAGANVLT
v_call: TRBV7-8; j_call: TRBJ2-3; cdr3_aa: ACSLNGLGTDTQY
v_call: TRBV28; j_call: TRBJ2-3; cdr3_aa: ASSLWTTGGAPDTQY
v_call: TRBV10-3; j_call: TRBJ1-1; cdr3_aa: AISDTGETTEAF
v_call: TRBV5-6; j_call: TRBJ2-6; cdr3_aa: ASSLWPASGANVLT
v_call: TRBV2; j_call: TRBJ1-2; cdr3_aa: ASSETAAYGYT
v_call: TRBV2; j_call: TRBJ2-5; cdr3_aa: AISGGETQY
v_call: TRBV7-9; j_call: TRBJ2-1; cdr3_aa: ASRFEEAGASREQF
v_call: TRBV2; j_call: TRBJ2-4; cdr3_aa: ASSTTTRNIQY
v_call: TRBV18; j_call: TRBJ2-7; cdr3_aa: ASSPRSYEQY
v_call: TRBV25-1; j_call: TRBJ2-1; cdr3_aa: ASSDLSGLHNEQF
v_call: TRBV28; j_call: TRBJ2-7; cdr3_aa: ASSLQPGLDYEQY
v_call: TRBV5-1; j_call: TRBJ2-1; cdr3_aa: ASSLSEGFNEQF
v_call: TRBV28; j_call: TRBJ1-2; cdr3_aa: ASSPGTGYGYT
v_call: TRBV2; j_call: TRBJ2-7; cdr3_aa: ASSFSYEQY
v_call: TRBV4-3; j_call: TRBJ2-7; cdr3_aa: ASSQAQGASEQY
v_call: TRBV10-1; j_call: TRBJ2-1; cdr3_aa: ASSDTSGRYNEQF
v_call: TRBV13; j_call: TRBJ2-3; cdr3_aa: ASSQSGLAGEGTDTQY